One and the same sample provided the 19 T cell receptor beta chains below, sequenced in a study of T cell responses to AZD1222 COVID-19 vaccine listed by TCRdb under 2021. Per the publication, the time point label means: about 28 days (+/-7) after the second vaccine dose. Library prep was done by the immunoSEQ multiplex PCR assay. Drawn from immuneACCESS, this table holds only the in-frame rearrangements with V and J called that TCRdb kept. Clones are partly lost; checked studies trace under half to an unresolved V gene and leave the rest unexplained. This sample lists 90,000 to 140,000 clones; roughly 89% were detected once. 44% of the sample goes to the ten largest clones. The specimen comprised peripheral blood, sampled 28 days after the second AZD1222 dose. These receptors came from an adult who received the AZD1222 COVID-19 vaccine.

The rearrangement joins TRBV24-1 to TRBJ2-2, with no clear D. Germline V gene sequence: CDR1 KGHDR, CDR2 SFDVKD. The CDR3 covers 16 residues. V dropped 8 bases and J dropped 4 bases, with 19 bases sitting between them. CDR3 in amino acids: CATTQKQNPGTGELFF. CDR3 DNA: TGTGCCACCACCCAGAAACAGAACCCGGGCACCGGGGAGCTGTTTTTT.

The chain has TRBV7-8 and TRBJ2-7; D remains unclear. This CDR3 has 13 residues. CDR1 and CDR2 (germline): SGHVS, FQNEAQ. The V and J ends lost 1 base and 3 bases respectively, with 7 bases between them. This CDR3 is CASSLGPSYEQYF. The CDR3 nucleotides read TGTGCCAGCAGCTTAGGGCCTAGCTACGAGCAGTACTTC.

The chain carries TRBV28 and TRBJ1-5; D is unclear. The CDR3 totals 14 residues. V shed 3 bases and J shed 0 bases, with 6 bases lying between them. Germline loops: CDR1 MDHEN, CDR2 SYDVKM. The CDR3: CASSFIDSNQPQHF. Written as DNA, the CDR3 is TGTGCCAGCAGTTTTATAGATAGCAATCAGCCCCAGCATTTT.

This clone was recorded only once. The CDR3 coding sequence is TGTGCCAGCAGTCTTAGCGGGAGTCGGTACAATGAGCAGTTCTTC. Translating gives CASSLSGSRYNEQFF. The genes are TRBV27 and TRBJ2-1; 9 nucleotides agree with TRBD2. The CDR3 has 15 amino acids. The germline V gene encodes CDR1 MNHEY and CDR2 SMNVEV (reference sequence). V trimming: 5 bases; J trimming: 4 bases; junction bases outside the gene matches: 6.

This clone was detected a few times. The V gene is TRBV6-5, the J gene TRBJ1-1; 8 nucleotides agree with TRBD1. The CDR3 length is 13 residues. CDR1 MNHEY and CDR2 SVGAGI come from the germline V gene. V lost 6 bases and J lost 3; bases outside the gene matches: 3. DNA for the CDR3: TGTGCCAGCAGAGGACAGGGCTACACTGAAGCTTTCTTT. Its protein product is CASRGQGYTEAFF.

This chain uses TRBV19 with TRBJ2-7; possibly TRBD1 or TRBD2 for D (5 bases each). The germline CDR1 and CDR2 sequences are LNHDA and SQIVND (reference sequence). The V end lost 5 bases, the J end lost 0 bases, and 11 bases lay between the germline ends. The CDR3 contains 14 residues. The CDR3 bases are TGTGCCAGTAGTGAATGGGACCGCTCCTACGAGCAGTACTTC. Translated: CASSEWDRSYEQYF.

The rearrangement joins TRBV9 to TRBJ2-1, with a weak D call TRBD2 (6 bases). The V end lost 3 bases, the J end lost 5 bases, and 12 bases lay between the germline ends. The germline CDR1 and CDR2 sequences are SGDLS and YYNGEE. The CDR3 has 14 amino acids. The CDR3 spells CASSGGLTDNEQFF. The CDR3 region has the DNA TGTGCCAGCAGCGGAGGACTAACCGACAATGAGCAGTTCTTC.

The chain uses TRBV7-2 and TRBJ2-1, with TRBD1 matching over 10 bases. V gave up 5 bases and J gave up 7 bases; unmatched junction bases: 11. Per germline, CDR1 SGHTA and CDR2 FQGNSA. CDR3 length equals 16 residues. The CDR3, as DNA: TGTGCCAGCAGCCTGACAGGGGGCGCCCCGCCGAATGAGCAGTTCTTC. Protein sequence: CASSLTGGAPPNEQFF.

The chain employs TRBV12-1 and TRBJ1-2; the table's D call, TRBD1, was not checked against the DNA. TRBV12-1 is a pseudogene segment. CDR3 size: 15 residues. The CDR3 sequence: CASSFARTQAYGYTF. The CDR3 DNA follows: TGTGCCAGCAGCTTTGCTCGGACACAAGCCTATGGCTACACCTTC.

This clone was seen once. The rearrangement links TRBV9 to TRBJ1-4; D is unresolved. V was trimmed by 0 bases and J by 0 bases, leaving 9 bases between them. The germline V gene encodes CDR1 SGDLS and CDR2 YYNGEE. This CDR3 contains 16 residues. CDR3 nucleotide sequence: TGTGCCAGCAGCGTAGGGCCAGTTGCAACTAATGAAAAACTGTTTTTT. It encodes CASSVGPVATNEKLFF.

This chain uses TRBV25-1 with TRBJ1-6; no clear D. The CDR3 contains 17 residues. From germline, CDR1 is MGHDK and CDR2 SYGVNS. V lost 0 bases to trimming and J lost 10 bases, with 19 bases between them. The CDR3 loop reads CASSEYRGRGPGSPLHF. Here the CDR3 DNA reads TGTGCCAGCAGTGAATATAGAGGGAGAGGTCCAGGCTCACCCCTCCACTTT.

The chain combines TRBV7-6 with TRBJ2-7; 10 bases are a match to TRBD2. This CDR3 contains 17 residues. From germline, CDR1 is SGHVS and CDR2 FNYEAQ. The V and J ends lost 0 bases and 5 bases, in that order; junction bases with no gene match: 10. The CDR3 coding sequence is TGTGCCAGCAGCTTAGCGTACGCTAGCGGGAGTTCCCACGAGCAGTACTTC. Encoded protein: CASSLAYASGSSHEQYF.

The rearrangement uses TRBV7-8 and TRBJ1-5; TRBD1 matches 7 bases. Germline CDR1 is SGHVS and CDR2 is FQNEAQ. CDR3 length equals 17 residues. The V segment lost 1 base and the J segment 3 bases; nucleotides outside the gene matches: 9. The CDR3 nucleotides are TGTGCCAGCAGCTTAGGCAGGGGGGTCCCTTACAATCAGCCCCAGCATTTT. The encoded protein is CASSLGRGVPYNQPQHF.

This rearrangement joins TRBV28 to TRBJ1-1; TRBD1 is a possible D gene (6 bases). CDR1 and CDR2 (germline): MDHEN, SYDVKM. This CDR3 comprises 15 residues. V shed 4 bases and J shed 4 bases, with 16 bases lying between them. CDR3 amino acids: CASSSDSLGTTEAFF. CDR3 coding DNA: TGTGCCAGCAGTTCGGACAGCCTGGGGACCACTGAAGCTTTCTTT.

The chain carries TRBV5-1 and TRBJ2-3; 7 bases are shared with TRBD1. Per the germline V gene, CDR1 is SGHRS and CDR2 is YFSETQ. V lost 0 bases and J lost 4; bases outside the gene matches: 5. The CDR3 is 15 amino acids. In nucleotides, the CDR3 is TGCGCCAGCAGCTTGGGACAGGGTAACCCAGATACGCAGTATTTT. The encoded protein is CASSLGQGNPDTQYF.

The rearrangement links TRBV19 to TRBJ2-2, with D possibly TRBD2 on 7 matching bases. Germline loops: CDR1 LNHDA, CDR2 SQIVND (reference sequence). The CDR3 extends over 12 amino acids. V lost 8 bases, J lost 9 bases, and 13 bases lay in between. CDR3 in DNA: TGTGCCAGTGGGGAGGGGGTCAGGGAGCTGTTTTTT. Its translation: CASGEGVRELFF.

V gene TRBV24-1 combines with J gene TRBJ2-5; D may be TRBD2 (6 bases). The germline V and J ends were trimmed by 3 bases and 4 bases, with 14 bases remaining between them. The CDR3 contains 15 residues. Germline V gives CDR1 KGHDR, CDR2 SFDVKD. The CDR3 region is CATSDPGGGRETQYF. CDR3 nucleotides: TGTGCCACCAGTGATCCGGGTGGAGGGCGAGAGACCCAGTACTTC.

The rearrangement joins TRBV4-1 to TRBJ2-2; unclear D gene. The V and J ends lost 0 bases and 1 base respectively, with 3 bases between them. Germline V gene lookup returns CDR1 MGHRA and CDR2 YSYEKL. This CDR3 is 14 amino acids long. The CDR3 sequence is CASSQDGNTGELFF. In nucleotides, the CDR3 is TGCGCCAGCAGCCAAGATGGGAACACCGGGGAGCTGTTTTTT.

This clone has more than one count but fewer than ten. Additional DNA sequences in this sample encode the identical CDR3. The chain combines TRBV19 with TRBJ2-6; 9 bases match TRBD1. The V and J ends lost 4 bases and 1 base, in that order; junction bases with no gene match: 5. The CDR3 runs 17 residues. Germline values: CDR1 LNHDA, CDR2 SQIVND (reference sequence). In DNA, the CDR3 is TGTGCCAGTAGTAGGGGACAGGGACGGTCTGGGGCCAACGTCCTGACTTTC. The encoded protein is CASSRGQGRSGANVLTF.